This T cell receptor beta chain emerged from a study of a mutant IDH1 vaccine in newly diagnosed glioma. Study information: Patients began vaccination 4-6 weeks after radiotherapy alone, or with temozolomide cycles. Receipt of radiotherapy, temozolomide, or both preceded the study, and most received both. Week 35 was assigned to visit V12, and week 47 was assigned to visit V13.

CDR3 length equals 16 residues. J was trimmed by 5 bases and V by 3 bases; bases with no gene match: 8. Germline assignment: CDR1 SGHRS and CDR2 YFSETQ. TCRdb's copy holds only in-frame clones and misses some; the assay was immunoSEQ multiplex PCR. Among about 47,000 clones, 70% to 90% were seen once, and the ten largest hold 5.7%. Time point specified: week 35, safety follow-up. Vaccination comprised doses that each held 300 ug of mutant IDH1 20-mer peptide, plus topical imiquimod. The study enrolled donors with new WHO grade 3 or 4 IDH1-mutant, ATRX-lost astrocytomas. On this clone: Its specificity is not known.

This chain links TRBV5-1 with TRBJ1-4; the match to TRBD1 covers 9 bases. The sequenced sample was PBMCs, obtained from a glioma patient whose treatment included an IDH1 peptide vaccine. The origin of this receptor is a woman in her thirties or forties with glioma. Here the CDR3 reads CASSSGTGPPNEKLFF. The CDR3 DNA is TGCGCCAGCAGCTCCGGGACAGGGCCTCCCAATGAAAAACTGTTTTTT.